Below, one T cell receptor beta chain is given with its context. Its antigen is unknown. The sample is drawn from a study of T cells in Graves' hyperthyroidism and ophthalmopathy. Study information: The initial diagnosis was the point when peripheral blood was collected, ahead of any treatment.

CDR3 length: 17 residues. The germline V gene encodes CDR1 KGHDR and CDR2 SFDVKD. With V trimmed by 3 bases and J by 1 base, 9 bases remained unmatched. Each diagnosis drew on symptoms, thyroxine, TRAb, thyroid ultrasound and orbital computed tomography findings. General study points: Median prediction lead before ophthalmopathy onset was around 7 months with the model. Blood also held most thyroid clonotypes expanded beyond 0.001.

RNA transcripts were the template for amplifying TCR beta CDR3 regions. A set of HTBI primers served as the primers for a first-round RT-PCR of the TCR CDR3. Each CDR3 protein is one row after TCRdb ran MiXCR on the multiplex PCR reads. The sample contains about 300,000 distinct CDR3 sequences, approximately 18% of which appear only once. J is TRBJ2-3 and V is TRBV24-1, with 7 bases identical to TRBD2. The TCR originated in a man aged 50-60 years with Graves' ophthalmopathy. Material: blood. The CDR3 loop is CATSDLPSGWGTDTQYF. As DNA, the CDR3 is TGTGCCACCAGTGATCTCCCTAGCGGCTGGGGCACAGATACGCAGTATTTT.